This T cell receptor beta chain came from a study of shared clonotypes between healthy human individuals (dated by TCRdb to 2020 to 2021). For the wider study: Three men and a couple of women, aged 18 to 49 years, made up the cohort. Per donor, three plates each were used for CD4 naive and CD4 memory, two for CD8 naive, and one for CD8 memory. Libraries were prepared and TCR repertoires were sequenced by different laboratories using diverse techniques, in order to increase sequencing depth and limit assay-specific biases. Blood TCR repertoires of roughly five healthy adults were deeply sequenced to estimate repertoire size and the extent of clonotype sharing between individuals. Leukapheresis yielded between about 0.8 and 9.5 billion PBMCs per donor.

The study at large found these results: Incomplete sequencing was indicated by rarefaction of sorted-subset datasets, despite the large sequencing depth. Higher generation probabilities were observed for clonotypes shared by all four sorted-subset donors than for non-shared clonotypes. Based on pairwise subsampling, the degree of clonotype sharing among donors was expected to be affected by sequencing depth. Because the study included only a small number of donors, the genetic and exposure-history diversity represented was limited. Naive subsets generally had larger estimated clonotype richness than memory subsets did. Only blood was sampled, and tissue TCR repertoires likely differ from those in blood. Sharing across a few donors was observed for approximately 5% of naive CD4, over 3% of naive CD8, 2% to 2.5% of memory CD4, and roughly 0.43% of memory CD8 clonotypes.

This clone is a singleton in its sample. The antigen this receptor binds is unknown. The input lacks base qualities; no much larger clone sits a single base away. Donors were healthy HIV-negative adults with no recently reported acute infections or vaccinations. Every donor was a Caucasian adult residing in Nashville, Tennessee, USA. CD4+ T cells were enriched through magnetic negative selection, after which naive cells were positively selected on CD45RA and the remaining negative fraction served as the memory subset. After blood collection by leukapheresis, PBMCs were isolated using Ficoll-Histopaque density gradient centrifugation and then cryopreserved in the vapor phase of liquid nitrogen. Purity and quantity of every magnetically sorted T cell population were checked by analytical flow cytometry. Each sorted fraction had its genomic DNA isolated and then quantified by UV absorbance on a Nanodrop 2000c.

TCR CDR3 regions were amplified from genomic DNA by multiplex PCR using the deep immunoSEQ assay. Extracted genomic DNA from each cell subset was distributed evenly across all wells of several immunoSEQ 96-well plates, and each plate was treated as a replicate. For sorted subsets, around 200 ng genomic DNA, equal to 25,000 to 35,000 T cell genomes, was loaded into each replicate PCR. Purified libraries were measured with a Qubit 3.0 fluorometer, size-checked on a Bioanalyzer 2100, and measured again with the KAPA Library Quantification kit. Every immunoSEQ 96-well plate was sequenced on a dedicated single-read 150-cycle Illumina NextSeq 550 flow cell. For the original study's pipeline: Because only junctional sequences without quality scores were contained in the immunoSEQ output, filtering matching that applied to full-length reads could not be performed. Sequences were annotated with PyIR, a Python wrapper for IgBLAST v1.9, and V/J genes and CDR3 were assigned using IMGT germline references. Any read was removed if the V/J assignment was weak (E-value above 1e-6), the CDR3 was missing, or the read contained stop codons, out-of-frame junctions, or ambiguous translated residues. V3J clonotypes were defined as sequences sharing the same inferred V gene, J gene, and CDR3 amino acid sequence. To compute the percentage overlap between repertoires, the number of shared unique clonotypes was divided by the size of the smaller repertoire. Repertoire richness was assessed with RTK rarefaction, the Chao1 estimator, and Recon v2.1 estimates of unobserved clonotypes. OLGA was used to compute generation probabilities for all TCRbeta clonotypes that the gDNA method yielded from several donors. Here the immuneACCESS table is served through TCRdb, limited to in-frame sequences with V and J called. Missing clones are a known gap in these copies; in checked studies unresolved V genes cover under half, and the rest lacks a known reason. From that table come the V and J calls and clone size; the DNA was used to work out D and trimming. The sample records about 2.4 million clones, around 90% of which are singletons. Roughly 0.14% of the sample is held by the ten biggest clonotypes.

Cut back by 1 base and 2 bases, the V and J ends lie 16 bases apart. CDR1 and CDR2 are drawn from the germline V gene: MGHRA, YSYEKL. The CDR3 covers 17 residues, taking in both the cysteine and the phenylalanine. Only CDR3 DNA remains: 51 bases, in frame from the first base. The sequence came from a young man in good health. Sequencing used naive CD4+ T cells sorted from blood. In light of the paper, this sample's cell subset or site label describes: CD45RA+ positively selected. Recombination connected TRBV4-1 to TRBJ2-3; TRBD2 is a weak D gene call, 6 bases matching. This receptor carries the CDR3 CASSQASSSGVTDTQYF. In nucleotides, the sequence is TGCGCCAGCAGCCAAGCTAGCAGTAGCGGTGTCACAGATACGCAGTATTTT.